The 21 T cell receptor beta chains reported below all come from one sample, sequenced in a study of blood T cells in healthy people across ages. PCR was performed a second time for 7 to 11 cycles using a sample-barcoded 5' primer and a J-beta primer mix. TCRdb reprocessed the 5' RACE reads with MiXCR, giving one entry per CDR3 protein. The sample lists 850,000 to 1,300,000 distinct CDR3 sequences, around 45% seen once, with under 20% in the top ten. Input material: blood. All receptors derive from a woman between 55 and 75 years old in good health.

This clonotype has more than one count but fewer than ten. V usage is TRBV6-1 and J usage is TRBJ2-7; TRBD2 agrees at 10 bases. V was pared by 5 bases and J by 11 bases, with 18 bases of the junction left unmatched. There are 16 residues in the CDR3. CDR1 MNHNS and CDR2 SASEGT come from the germline V gene. The CDR3 spells CASSSQGPGLANRKYF. CDR3 coding DNA: TGTGCCAGCAGTAGCCAGGGACCGGGACTAGCGAATCGGAAGTACTTC.

The chain couples TRBV12-3 or TRBV12-4 to TRBJ2-1, with unresolved D. The CDR3 length is 12 residues. V lost 3 bases, J lost 9 bases, and 9 bases lay in between. CDR3 nucleotide sequence: TGTGCCAGCAGTTTCCCCCTTAGTGAGCAGTTCTTC. This encodes CASSFPLSEQFF.

The chain is built from TRBV19 and TRBJ2-3; D may be TRBD1 (6 bases). Germline loops: CDR1 LNHDA, CDR2 SQIVND (reference sequence). V was trimmed by 3 bases and J by 2 bases, leaving 12 bases between them. The CDR3 contains 15 residues. The CDR3 here is CASSMGTRNTDTQYF. The CDR3 region has the DNA TGTGCCAGTAGTATGGGGACAAGAAACACAGATACGCAGTATTTT.

Of note for this clonotype: A clone one base away is much larger, so this may be a read error. The rearrangement joins TRBV5-1 to TRBJ2-1, with 7 bases lining up with TRBD2. There are 15 residues in the CDR3. Germline V lookup: CDR1 SGHRS, CDR2 YFSETQ. The CDR3 nucleotides are TGCGCCAACAGCCCCGTGTCCCCGCTAGCGGAGGAGCAGTTCTTC. Its translation is CANSPVSPLAEEQFF.

Only a few counts were recorded for this clonotype. The rearrangement joins TRBV5-1 to TRBJ2-1; TRBD1 might be the D (6 bases). The CDR3 covers 15 residues. CDR1 SGHRS and CDR2 YFSETQ come from the germline V gene. The V end was cut by 4 bases, the J end by 4 bases, with 15 bases between. CDR3 nucleotides: TGCGCCAGCAGCCAATCCGGGACACAATACAATGAGCAGTTCTTC. Translating it yields CASSQSGTQYNEQFF.

This clonotype turned up a few times. V and J are TRBV7-2 and TRBJ1-1; D gene uncertain. This CDR3 region has 14 residues. V lost 5 bases and J lost 7, with 17 bases in between. The V gene's germline CDR1 is SGHTA and CDR2 FQGNSA. The CDR3 sequence is CASSAGKGSIEAFF. The CDR3 coding sequence is TGTGCCAGCAGCGCCGGGAAAGGCTCAATTGAAGCTTTCTTT.

The V and J genes are TRBV7-9 and TRBJ2-1; D ambiguous. Germline V gene data show CDR1 as SEHNR and CDR2 as FQNEAQ (reference sequence). This CDR3 spans 16 amino acids. Trimming stripped 6 bases from V and 0 bases from J, with 15 bases between. CDR3 coding DNA: TGTGCCAGCAGGTATTACGTCGGAAGCTCCTACAATGAGCAGTTCTTC. Protein product: CASRYYVGSSYNEQFF. Using reference TRBV7-9 and TRBJ2-1 for the parts outside the CDR3, the full variable domain is DTGVSQNPRHKITKRGQNVTFRCDPISEHNRLYWYRQTLGQGPEFLTYFQNEAQLEKSRLLSDRFSAERPKGSFSTLEIQRTEQGDSAMYLCASRYYVGSSYNEQFFGPGTRLTVL.

The V and J genes are TRBV5-1 and TRBJ2-4, with D possibly matching TRBD2 (6 bases). TRBJ2-5 matches the DNA end more closely, so the J call is doubtful. The CDR3 spans 16 residues. The germline gives CDR1 SGHRS, CDR2 YFSETQ. CDR3 coding DNA: TGCGCCAGCAGCGTCGGGACTGTAGGGAGACAAGAGACCCAGTACTTC. It yields the protein CASSVGTVGRQETQYF.

The chain joins TRBV6-6 to TRBJ1-1, with a tentative D call TRBD1 (5 bases). The CDR3 spans 13 residues. From germline, CDR1 is MNHNY and CDR2 SVGAGI (reference sequence). Trimming left V 8 bases short and J 1 base short, with 11 bases between. CDR3 amino acids: CASPGQGNTEAFF. CDR3 in DNA: TGTGCCAGCCCAGGCCAGGGGAACACTGAAGCTTTCTTT.

The rearrangement links TRBV20-1 to TRBJ2-5, with D possibly being TRBD2 (6 bases). The DNA end lines up better with TRBJ2-1; the J call may be wrong. The CDR3 covers 14 residues. Germline V gene sequence: CDR1 DFQATT, CDR2 SNEGSKA (reference sequence). CDR3 residues: CSARLGLPQETQFF. CDR3 nucleotide sequence: TGCAGTGCTCGCCTGGGACTCCCCCAAGAGACCCAGTTCTTC.

This clonotype was seen only a few times. The chain recombines TRBV28 with TRBJ2-7; 8 nucleotides line up with TRBD1. The J segment lost 2 bases and the V segment lost 6 bases, leaving 6 bases of the junction unmatched. CDR1 is MDHEN and CDR2 is SYDVKM in the germline V gene. This CDR3 is built from 14 residues. The CDR3 here is CASRVSGGTYEQYF. CDR3 nucleotide sequence: TGTGCCAGCAGAGTGTCAGGGGGCACCTACGAGCAGTACTTC.

J is TRBJ2-3 and V is TRBV14, with TRBD2 matching over 11 bases. The V and J ends lost 1 base and 6 bases, in that order; junction bases with no gene match: 6. Per the germline V gene, CDR1 is SGHDN and CDR2 is FVKESK. The CDR3 runs 16 residues. CDR3 nucleotide sequence: TGTGCCAGCAGCCAAGGGGCTAGCGGGAGGCTGGATACGCAGTATTTT. Its protein product is CASSQGASGRLDTQYF.

This chain joins TRBV20-1 and TRBJ2-5; the D gene is possibly TRBD1 (6 bases). V was clipped by 5 bases and J by 5 bases, with 18 bases between them. Looked up from germline, CDR1 is DFQATT and CDR2 is SNEGSKA (reference sequence). This CDR3 comprises 14 residues. CDR3 nucleotides: TGCAGTGCTCCTGAAGGGGGTCTCGGGGAGACCCAGTACTTC. Translation: CSAPEGGLGETQYF.

This clonotype came up once. The chain has TRBV7-9 and TRBJ2-7; D may correspond to TRBD1 or TRBD2 (5 bases each). CDR3 size: 12 residues. The germline gives CDR1 SEHNR, CDR2 FQNEAQ (reference sequence). V gave up 6 bases and J gave up 7 bases, with 13 bases separating them. DNA for the CDR3: TGTGCCAGCAGAACGGGGCTGCAGGAGCAGTACTTC. Translating it yields CASRTGLQEQYF.

The V and J genes are TRBV6-1 and TRBJ2-5; D is perhaps TRBD1 (5 bases). This CDR3 contains 14 residues. Trimming removed 4 bases from V and 5 bases from J, with 14 bases in between. Germline lookup yields CDR1 MNHNS and CDR2 SASEGT. The CDR3 region is CASSGIGAWETQYF. The CDR3 coding sequence is TGTGCCAGCAGTGGGATAGGGGCCTGGGAGACCCAGTACTTC.

The genes are TRBV30 and TRBJ1-2, with a possible D match to TRBD1 (6 bases). CDR3 length: 12 amino acids. The germline V gene has CDR1 GTSNPN and CDR2 SVGIG (reference sequence). Trimming left V 5 bases short and J 5 bases short, with 12 bases between. The CDR3 DNA sequence: TGTGCCTGGTACCAGGGGAAGTATGGCTACACCTTC. Protein: CAWYQGKYGYTF.

The chain recombines TRBV20-1 with TRBJ2-2; D is unclear. Between the trimmed V and J ends, which lost 7 bases and 6 bases, there was a span of 9 bases. The CDR3 has 11 residues. Germline loops: CDR1 DFQATT, CDR2 SNEGSKA (reference sequence). The DNA of the CDR3 is TGCAGTGTATCCACGGCCGGGGAGCTGTTTTTT. Translated, it gives CSVSTAGELFF.

The genes are TRBV20-1 and TRBJ2-7; TRBD2 matches at 12 bases. In germline, CDR1 is DFQATT, CDR2 SNEGSKA (reference sequence). The CDR3 is 15 amino acids. V shed 4 bases, J shed 3 bases, and the junction held 7 bases outside the gene matches. The CDR3 reads CSANRLAGDFYEQYF. DNA of the CDR3: TGCAGTGCTAACCGACTAGCGGGAGATTTCTACGAGCAGTACTTC.

The chain is built from TRBV11-3 and TRBJ2-4, with 8 bases identical to TRBD1. The J call may be in error: the DNA end matches TRBJ2-5 better. In germline, CDR1 is SGHNT, CDR2 YENEEA. The CDR3 runs to 14 residues. In nucleotides, the CDR3 is TGTGCCAGCAGCCCATGGACAGGGCACGAGACCCAGTACTTC. This translates into CASSPWTGHETQYF.

V gene TRBV6-2 or TRBV6-3 combines with J gene TRBJ1-4; D is unclear. Trimming took 2 bases from V and 7 from J, leaving 14 bases between them. Per the germline V gene, CDR1 is MNHEY and CDR2 is SVGEGT. This CDR3 is built from 15 residues. The CDR3 is CASSYGPRTGEKLFF. The CDR3 DNA follows: TGTGCCAGCAGTTACGGCCCACGGACGGGTGAAAAACTGTTTTTT.

The V and J genes are TRBV4-2 and TRBJ2-1; 11 positions agree with TRBD2. Germline V gene sequence: CDR1 LGHNA, CDR2 YNFKEQ. This CDR3 is built from 17 residues. Unmatched junction bases numbered 6, after V lost 0 bases and J lost 5 bases. The CDR3 nucleotides are TGTGCCAGCAGCCAAGAGCCTAGCGGGAGGACCAACAATGAGCAGTTCTTC. As protein: CASSQEPSGRTNNEQFF.